This TCR beta chain was captured by sequencing in a study of technical replicates of blood from several donors. Only in-frame clones appear in the TCRdb table, and some are missing; sequencing was by immunoSEQ multiplex PCR. This table has approximately 49,000 clones, about 90% appearing once. This clonotype was obtained from a human donor in good health. Some clones in this sample may be carry-over from other donors' samples. The source material was PBMCs.

CDR3: CATSTRVSYEQYF. The CDR3 DNA follows: TGTGCCACCTCTACCCGGGTTTCCTACGAGCAGTACTTC. The V gene is TRBV2, the J gene TRBJ2-7; D is undetermined. V lost 10 bases to trimming and J lost 1 base, with 14 bases between them. In germline, CDR1 is SNHLY, CDR2 FYNNEI. The CDR3 extends over 13 amino acids.